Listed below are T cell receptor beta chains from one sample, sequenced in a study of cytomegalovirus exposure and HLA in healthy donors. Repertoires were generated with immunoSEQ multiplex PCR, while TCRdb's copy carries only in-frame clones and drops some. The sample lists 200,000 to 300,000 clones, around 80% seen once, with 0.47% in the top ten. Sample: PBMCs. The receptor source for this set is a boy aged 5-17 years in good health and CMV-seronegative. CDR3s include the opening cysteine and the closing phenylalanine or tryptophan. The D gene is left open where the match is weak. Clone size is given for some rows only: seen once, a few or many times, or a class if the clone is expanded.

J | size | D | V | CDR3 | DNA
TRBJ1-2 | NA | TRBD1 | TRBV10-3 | CAISADRDPYGYTF | TGTGCCATCAGTGCAGACAGGGATCCCTATGGCTACACCTTC
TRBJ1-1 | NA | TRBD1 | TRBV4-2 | CASSRTTQGPNTEAFF | TGTGCCAGCAGCCGCACAACACAGGGGCCCAACACTGAAGCCTTCTTT
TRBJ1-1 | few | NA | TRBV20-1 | CSAPGVAEAFF | TGCAGTGCCCCAGGGGTGGCTGAAGCTTTCTTT
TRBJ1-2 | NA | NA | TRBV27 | CASSLSRGSPSYGYTF | TGTGCCAGCAGTTTATCTCGAGGCAGTCCGAGCTATGGCTACACCTTC
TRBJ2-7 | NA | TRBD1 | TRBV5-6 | CASSLGDRVYEQYF | TGTGCCAGCAGCTTGGGGGACAGGGTTTACGAGCAGTACTTC
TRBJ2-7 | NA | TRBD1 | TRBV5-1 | CASSRGGQGMGEQYF | TGCGCCAGCAGCCGGGGCGGACAGGGGATGGGCGAGCAGTACTTC
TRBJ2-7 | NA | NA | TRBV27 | CASTPTRNVNEQYF | TGTGCCAGCACCCCGACTAGGAACGTTAACGAGCAGTACTTC
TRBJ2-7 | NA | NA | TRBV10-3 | CAISHAQGTYEQYF | TGTGCCATCAGCCACGCCCAGGGGACCTACGAGCAGTACTTC
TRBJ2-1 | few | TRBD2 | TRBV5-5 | CASSSGLAGVYNEQFF | TGTGCCAGCAGCTCGGGACTAGCGGGGGTGTACAATGAGCAGTTCTTC
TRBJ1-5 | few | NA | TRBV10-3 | CAISEFASNNQPQHF | TGTGCCATCAGTGAGTTTGCGTCGAACAATCAGCCCCAGCATTTT
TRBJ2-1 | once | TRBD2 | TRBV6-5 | CASSSWTSGTNEQFF | TGTGCCAGCAGTTCCTGGACTAGCGGGACCAATGAGCAGTTCTTC
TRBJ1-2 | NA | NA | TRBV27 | CASSLSFGEPYGYTF | TGTGCCAGCAGTTTATCGTTTGGAGAACCATATGGCTACACCTTC
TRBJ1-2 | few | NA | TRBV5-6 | CASSLDPQVYGYTF | TGTGCCAGCAGCTTGGACCCCCAGGTCTATGGCTACACCTTC
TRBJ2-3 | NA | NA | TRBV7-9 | CASSEGRMALTDTQYF | TGTGCCAGCAGCGAGGGTCGGATGGCTTTGACAGATACGCAGTATTTT
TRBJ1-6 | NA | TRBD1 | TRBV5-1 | CASSSGQGNSPLHF | TGCGCCAGCAGCTCGGGACAGGGGAATTCACCCCTCCACTTT
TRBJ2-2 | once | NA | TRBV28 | CASSLVRTFTGELFF | TGTGCCAGCAGTTTAGTTCGAACTTTCACCGGGGAGCTGTTTTTT
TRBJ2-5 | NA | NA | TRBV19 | CASSPGDGETQYF | TGTGCCAGTAGTCCGGGAGATGGAGAGACCCAGTACTTC
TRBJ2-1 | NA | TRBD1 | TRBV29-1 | CSLVDRINEQFF | TGCAGCCTTGTGGACAGGATCAATGAGCAGTTCTTC
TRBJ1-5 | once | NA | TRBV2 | CASNTRIVQPQHF | TGTGCCAGCAACACACGTATCGTTCAGCCCCAGCATTTT
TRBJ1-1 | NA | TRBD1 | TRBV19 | CASSIWPGGTEAFF | TGTGCCAGTAGTATATGGCCAGGGGGCACTGAAGCTTTCTTT
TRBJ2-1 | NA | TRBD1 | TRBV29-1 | CSVEDPGTGVNEQFF | TGCAGCGTTGAAGATCCCGGGACAGGGGTCAATGAGCAGTTCTTC
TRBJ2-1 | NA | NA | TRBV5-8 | CASSLVTSEQFF | TGTGCCAGCAGCTTGGTTACTAGCGAGCAGTTCTTC
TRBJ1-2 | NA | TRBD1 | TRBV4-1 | CASSQLYGTGGYTF | TGCGCCAGCAGCCAACTCTACGGGACAGGGGGCTACACCTTC
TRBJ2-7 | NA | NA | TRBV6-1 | CASQWRIYEQYF | TGTGCCAGCCAGTGGCGGATCTACGAGCAGTACTTC
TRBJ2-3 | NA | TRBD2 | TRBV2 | CASSGTSGRVGTDTQYF | TGTGCCAGCAGTGGGACTAGCGGGAGAGTAGGGACAGATACGCAGTATTTT
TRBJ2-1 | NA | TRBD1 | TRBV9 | CASSERDREDEQFF | TGTGCCAGCAGCGAGAGGGACAGGGAGGATGAGCAGTTCTTC
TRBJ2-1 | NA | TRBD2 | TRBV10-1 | CASSEREGLHEQFF | TGCGCCAGCAGTGAGCGGGAGGGCCTCCATGAGCAGTTCTTC
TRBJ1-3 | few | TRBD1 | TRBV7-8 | CASSRVSPRTGPRTGNTIYF | TGTGCCAGCAGTCGAGTCTCCCCCCGGACAGGGCCGCGAACTGGAAACACCATATATTTT
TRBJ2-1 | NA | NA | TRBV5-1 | CASSPAQGSYNEQFF | TGCGCCAGCAGCCCCGCCCAGGGCTCCTACAATGAGCAGTTCTTC